Below are 9 T cell receptor beta chains sequenced from a single sample in a study of read filtering for tumor transcriptome and immune sequencing. This library used about 360 ng RNA and molecular barcoded adaptors spanning alpha/delta and beta/gamma chains. TCRdb reprocessed the reads via MiXCR and lists one record per CDR3 protein. The sample lists about 130,000 distinct CDR3 sequences, approximately 13% seen once, with approximately 11% in the top ten. What was sequenced was a population of CD138-negative cells sorted from bone marrow. The source of these receptors is a donor aged 40 or over with multiple myeloma.

At least ten counts were recorded for this clonotype. The CDR3 reads CASSFLRGSEQYF. The CDR3 nucleotides read TGTGCCAGCAGTTTCCTCAGGGGAAGCGAGCAGTACTTC. The chain couples TRBV27 to TRBJ2-7; tentatively, D is TRBD1 (6 bases). The CDR3 loop spans 13 amino acids. Germline CDR1 MNHEY, CDR2 SMNVEV (reference sequence). The V end lost 3 bases, the J end lost 6 bases, and 12 bases lay between the germline ends.

This clonotype was observed a handful of times. The chain recombines TRBV12-3 or TRBV12-4 with TRBJ1-1; 8 nucleotides line up with TRBD1. The CDR3 totals 13 residues. Losses at the gene ends were 7 bases for V and 4 bases for J; bases not matched to a gene: 5. The CDR3 DNA sequence: TGTGCCAGCACCCAAACAGGGGGCACTGAAGCTTTCTTT. Amino acid sequence: CASTQTGGTEAFF.

This clonotype was detected ten times or more. The CDR3 sequence is CSVGGETQYF. CDR3 sequence (DNA): TGCAGCGTTGGTGGCGAGACCCAGTACTTC. The V and J genes are TRBV29-1 and TRBJ2-5, with D hard to call. Per germline, CDR1 SQVTM and CDR2 ANQGSEA. The V and J ends lost 4 bases and 5 bases respectively, with 5 bases between them. The CDR3 runs 10 residues.

This clonotype showed up many times. The rearrangement uses TRBV6-1 and TRBJ2-1, with D unresolved. CDR1 is MNHNS, CDR2 SASEGT, per germline. Deletions cut 1 base from V and 6 bases from J, with 13 bases between. The CDR3 is 15 residues long. The CDR3 coding sequence is TGTGCCAGCAGTGAAGTAGGAATTCTCTCCAATGAGCAGTTCTTC. Amino acids: CASSEVGILSNEQFF.

This clonotype has just a few counts. This sequence may be a read error, since a much larger clone differs from it by one base. The CDR3 does not end in the conserved phenylalanine or tryptophan, so this is likely a read error. This sequence joins TRBV27 and TRBJ1-2, with D unresolved. This CDR3 has 15 amino acids. Trimming removed 0 bases at V and 2 bases at J, with 10 bases between. CDR1 and CDR2 from the germline V gene are MNHEY and SMNVEV (reference sequence). The CDR3 sequence: CASSLSPASNYGYTL. CDR3 bases: TGTGCCAGCAGTTTATCTCCCGCCAGCAACTATGGCTACACCCTC.

This clonotype came up many times. This chain links TRBV2 with TRBJ1-1, with D uncertain. Germline V CDR1 and CDR2: SNHLY, FYNNEI. V lost 8 bases to trimming and J lost 3 bases, with 10 bases between them. The CDR3 is made up of 12 amino acids. The CDR3 protein is CASGRGDTEAFF. CDR3 nucleotide sequence: TGTGCCAGCGGTCGTGGGGACACTGAAGCTTTCTTT.

This clonotype showed up many times. This chain links TRBV6-1 with TRBJ2-1; a possible D gene is TRBD1 (6 bases). V gave up 10 bases and J gave up 6 bases, with 13 bases separating them. The V gene's germline CDR1 is MNHNS and CDR2 SASEGT. The CDR3 has 12 residues. As DNA, the CDR3 is TGTGCCACCTGCTCGGACAGCAATGAGCAGTTCTTC. Translating gives CATCSDSNEQFF.

This clonotype was counted ten times or more. V is TRBV6-6 and J is TRBJ1-1; D ambiguous. This CDR3 contains 10 residues. CDR1 MNHNY and CDR2 SVGAGI come from the germline V gene (reference sequence). Deletions cut 5 bases from V and 10 bases from J, with 8 bases between. The CDR3 spells CASSDTRAFF. CDR3 nucleotides: TGTGCCAGCAGTGATACCAGAGCTTTCTTT.

A note on this clonotype: A read error may explain this, as a much larger clone is one base away. The chain joins TRBV28 to TRBJ2-5, with a tentative D call TRBD2 (5 bases). The V gene lost 6 bases and the J gene lost 5 bases, with 28 bases spanning the gap. CDR1 is MDHEN and CDR2 is SYDVKM in the germline V gene. The CDR3 spans 18 residues. The CDR3 coding sequence is TGTGCCAGCAGCCCCTCAAGGGAGCTTGGGAGTTTCGGGGAGACCCAGTACTTC. This encodes CASSPSRELGSFGETQYF.